This T cell receptor beta chain was retrieved from a study of T cell changes during pregnancy in multiple sclerosis. The table came from immunoSEQ multiplex PCR; TCRdb's copy has only in-frame clones and leaves some out. The data hold 78,000 or so clones, with about 91% observed a single time. Germline V gene sequence: CDR1 SGHRS, CDR2 YFSETQ. The CDR3 is made up of 11 amino acids. V shed 4 bases and J shed 2 bases, with 3 bases lying between them. This specimen was peripheral blood, taken before pregnancy. The clonotype originates from a female donor with multiple sclerosis, enrolled in a pregnancy study. V and J are TRBV5-1 and TRBJ2-5, with D hard to call. The CDR3 here is CASSTQETQYF. In DNA form, the CDR3 reads TGCGCCAGCAGCACTCAAGAGACCCAGTACTTC. Complete variable domain (other parts from reference TRBV5-1 and TRBJ2-5): KAGVTQTPRYLIKTRGQQVTLSCSPISGHRSVSWYQQTPGQGLQFLFEYFSETQRNKGNFPGRFSGRQFSNSRSEMNVSTLELGDSALYLCASSTQETQYFGPGTRLLVL.